This record concerns one TCR beta chain sequence. These data originate in a study of blood T cells in healthy people across ages. Trimming removed 2 bases at V and 7 bases at J, with 5 bases between. CDR1 is MNHEY and CDR2 is SMNVEV in the germline V gene (reference sequence). This CDR3 is 12 amino acids long. Using a J-beta primer mix together with a sample-barcoded 5' primer, a second PCR was run for 7 to 11 cycles. TCRdb re-analysed the 5' RACE reads in MiXCR, keeping a single row per CDR3 protein. The sample carries some 1.8 million distinct CDR3 sequences, around 42% recorded once. The V call is TRBV27, the J call TRBJ2-2; D remains ambiguous. The clonotype originates from a human donor in good health. Sequencing was carried out using blood. CDR3 residues: CASSLVVGELFF. For the CDR3, the DNA is TGTGCCAGCAGTTTAGTTGTCGGGGAGCTGTTTTTT.